The entry that follows covers one T cell receptor beta chain sequence. Antigen specificity is unknown. This sample is drawn from a study of T cell responses to AZD1222 COVID-19 vaccine. Study observations and caveats: Baseline serology detected seropositivity in only five to seven AZD1222 recipients.

V lost 5 bases and J 6 bases, leaving 7 bases between the germline ends. There are 12 residues in the CDR3. The assay was immunoSEQ multiplex PCR, and TCRdb's table has in-frame clones only and misses some. The repertoire includes about 130,000 clones, over 90% of them detected once, and 0.85% to 0.95% sits in the top ten. The V and J genes are TRBV12-3 or TRBV12-4 and TRBJ1-4, with unresolved D. Sample: peripheral blood, taken on day 0 of AZD1222 vaccination. The source is an adult in good health. In DNA form, the CDR3 reads TGTGCCAGCAGTGGGAACGATGAAAAACTGTTTTTT. Translating gives CASSGNDEKLFF.